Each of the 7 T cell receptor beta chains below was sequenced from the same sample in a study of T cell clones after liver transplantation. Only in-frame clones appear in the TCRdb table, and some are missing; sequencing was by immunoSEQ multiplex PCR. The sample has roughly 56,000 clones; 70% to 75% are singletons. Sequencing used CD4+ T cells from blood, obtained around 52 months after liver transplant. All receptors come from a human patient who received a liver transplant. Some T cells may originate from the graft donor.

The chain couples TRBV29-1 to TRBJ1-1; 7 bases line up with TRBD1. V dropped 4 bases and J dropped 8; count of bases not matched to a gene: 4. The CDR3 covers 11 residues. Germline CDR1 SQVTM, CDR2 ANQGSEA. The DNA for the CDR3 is TGCAGCGTTGGGGTAGGGGGCGAAGCTTTCTTT. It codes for CSVGVGGEAFF.

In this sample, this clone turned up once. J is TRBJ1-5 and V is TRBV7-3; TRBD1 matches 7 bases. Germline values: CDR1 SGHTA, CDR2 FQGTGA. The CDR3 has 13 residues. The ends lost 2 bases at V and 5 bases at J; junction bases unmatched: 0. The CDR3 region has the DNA TGTGCCAGCAGCTTAGACAGGGATCAGCCCCAGCATTTT. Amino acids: CASSLDRDQPQHF.

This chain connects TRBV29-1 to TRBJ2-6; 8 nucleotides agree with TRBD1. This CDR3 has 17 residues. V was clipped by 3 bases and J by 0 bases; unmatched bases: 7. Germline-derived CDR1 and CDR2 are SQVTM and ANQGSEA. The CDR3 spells CSVEQGAPRSGANVLTF. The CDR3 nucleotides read TGCAGCGTTGAGCAGGGGGCTCCTCGCTCTGGGGCCAACGTCCTGACTTTC.

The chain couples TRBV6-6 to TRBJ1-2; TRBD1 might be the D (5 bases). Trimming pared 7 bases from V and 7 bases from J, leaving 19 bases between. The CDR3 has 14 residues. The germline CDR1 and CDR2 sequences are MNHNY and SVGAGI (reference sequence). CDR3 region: CASNPDSMARGYTF. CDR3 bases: TGTGCCAGCAACCCCGACAGTATGGCCCGTGGCTACACCTTC.

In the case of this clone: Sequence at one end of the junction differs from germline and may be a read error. The CDR3 region is CASSLGQGARPRDF. CDR3 sequence (DNA): TGTGCCAGCAGCTTAGGACAGGGGGCAAGGCCCAGGGACTTC. This chain connects TRBV11-2 to TRBJ2-7; 10 bases fit TRBD1. The CDR3 is 14 amino acids. Germline V gene sequence: CDR1 SGHAT, CDR2 FQNNGV.

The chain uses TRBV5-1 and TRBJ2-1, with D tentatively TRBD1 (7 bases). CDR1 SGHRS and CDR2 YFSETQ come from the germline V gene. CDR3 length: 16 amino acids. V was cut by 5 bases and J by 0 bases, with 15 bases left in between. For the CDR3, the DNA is TGCGCCAGCAGTCGCCGTCAGGGGGGCTCCTACAATGAGCAGTTCTTC. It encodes CASSRRQGGSYNEQFF.

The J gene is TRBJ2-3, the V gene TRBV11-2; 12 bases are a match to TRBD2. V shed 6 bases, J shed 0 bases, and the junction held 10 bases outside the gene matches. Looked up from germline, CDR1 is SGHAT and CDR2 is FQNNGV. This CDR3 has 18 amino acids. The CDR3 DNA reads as TGTGCCAGCAGGGGACGGGGACTAGCGGGTGTTAGCACAGATACGCAGTATTTT. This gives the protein CASRGRGLAGVSTDTQYF.